Given below is one T cell receptor beta chain in context. The antigen remains unidentified. HTBI primers from iRepertoire and Arm-PCR of CDR3 regions yielded the TCR beta libraries. TCRdb analysed the multiplex PCR reads with MiXCR anew, one entry per CDR3 protein. The sample has 400,000 to 500,000 distinct CDR3 sequences, about 22% seen once; the top ten hold around 7%. This sample stems from a study of regulatory T cells in long-lasting Graves disease. Documented time point: persistent/refractory GD, antithyroid drugs over 5 years with positive TRAb. PBMCs provided the RNA from which the TCR library was made. CDR1 is ENHRY, CDR2 SYGVKD, per germline. The CDR3 has 15 amino acids. With V trimmed by 6 bases and J by 4 bases, 4 bases remained unmatched. Whole-study results and caveats: TRBV28 was favored in persistent disease, as were TRBJ1-2 and TRBJ2-5.

This sequence was found in a female donor with Graves disease. Sequenced here: peripheral blood mononuclear cells (PBMCs), sampled when the disease was refractory, from a patient treated with antithyroid drugs. This chain joins TRBV10-3 and TRBJ2-2; 11 bases are shared with TRBD1. Here the CDR3 DNA reads TGTGCCATCAGAGCCGGGACAGGGGGCACCGGGGAGCTGTTTTTT. This gives the protein CAIRAGTGGTGELFF.